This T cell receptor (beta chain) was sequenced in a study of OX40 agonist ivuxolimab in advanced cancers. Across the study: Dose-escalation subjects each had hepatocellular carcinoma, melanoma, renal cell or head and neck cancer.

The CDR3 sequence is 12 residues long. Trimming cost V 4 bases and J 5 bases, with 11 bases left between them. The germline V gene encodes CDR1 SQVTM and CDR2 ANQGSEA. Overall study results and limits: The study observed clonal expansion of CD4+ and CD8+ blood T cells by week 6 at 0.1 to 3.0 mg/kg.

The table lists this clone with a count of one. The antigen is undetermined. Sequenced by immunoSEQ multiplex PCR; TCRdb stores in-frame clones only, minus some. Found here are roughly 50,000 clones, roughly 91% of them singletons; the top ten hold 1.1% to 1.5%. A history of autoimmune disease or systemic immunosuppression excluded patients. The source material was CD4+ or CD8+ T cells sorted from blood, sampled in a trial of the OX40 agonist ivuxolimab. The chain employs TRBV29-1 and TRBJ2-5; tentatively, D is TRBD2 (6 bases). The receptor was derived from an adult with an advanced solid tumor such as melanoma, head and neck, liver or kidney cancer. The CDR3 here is CSVAGVRETQYF. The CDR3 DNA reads TGCAGCGTTGCGGGGGTGCGGGAGACCCAGTACTTC.